This T cell receptor (beta chain) appears in the sequencing data of a study of T-cell memory formation after mild COVID-19. About this clonotype itself: The junction departs from the called germline gene at one end, perhaps through a read error.

TCRdb used MiXCR to reprocess the 5' RACE reads, holding one entry per CDR3 protein. The sample comprises approximately 490,000 distinct CDR3 sequences, about a fifth of which are singletons, and around an eighth rests with the top ten. Sequencing was performed on PBMCs or a T cell subset sorted from them (not recorded which). The origin of this receptor is an adult woman who had mild COVID-19 (a few samples of this study predate the infection). Cell type and time point are not known.

The CDR3 DNA follows: TGTGCTAGCAGCTCACATTACGGGACAGGGGGCAGGTACGAGCAGTACTTC. This codes for CASSSHYGTGGRYEQYF. This chain connects TRBV7-7 to TRBJ2-7; 12 nucleotides align to TRBD1. The CDR3 spans 17 residues. Germline loops: CDR1 SSHAT, CDR2 FNYEAQ (reference sequence).